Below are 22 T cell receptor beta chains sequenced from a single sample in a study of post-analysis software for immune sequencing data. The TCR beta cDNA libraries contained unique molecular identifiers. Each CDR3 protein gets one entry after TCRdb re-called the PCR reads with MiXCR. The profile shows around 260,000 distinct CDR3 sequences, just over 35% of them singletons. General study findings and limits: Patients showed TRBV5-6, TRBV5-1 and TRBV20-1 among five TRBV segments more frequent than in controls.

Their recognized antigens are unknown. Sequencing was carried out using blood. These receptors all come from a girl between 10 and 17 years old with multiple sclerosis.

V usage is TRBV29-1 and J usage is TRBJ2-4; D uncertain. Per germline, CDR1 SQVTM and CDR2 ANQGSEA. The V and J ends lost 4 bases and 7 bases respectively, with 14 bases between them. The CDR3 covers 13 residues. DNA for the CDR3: TGCAGCGTTGCTAGAGCAGTTGGGAACATTCAGTACTTC. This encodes CSVARAVGNIQYF.

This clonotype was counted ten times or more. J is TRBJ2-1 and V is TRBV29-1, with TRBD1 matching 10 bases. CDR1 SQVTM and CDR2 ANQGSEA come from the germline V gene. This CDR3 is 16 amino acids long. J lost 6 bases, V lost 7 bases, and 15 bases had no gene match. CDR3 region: CSAETSGTGVGNEQFF. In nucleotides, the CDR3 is TGCAGCGCAGAGACGTCCGGGACAGGGGTCGGCAATGAGCAGTTCTTC.

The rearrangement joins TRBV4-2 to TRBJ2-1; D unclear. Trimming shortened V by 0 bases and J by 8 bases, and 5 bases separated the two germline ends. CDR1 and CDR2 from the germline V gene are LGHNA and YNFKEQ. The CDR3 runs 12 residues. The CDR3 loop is CASSQDPDEQFF. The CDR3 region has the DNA TGTGCCAGCAGCCAAGATCCGGATGAGCAGTTCTTC.

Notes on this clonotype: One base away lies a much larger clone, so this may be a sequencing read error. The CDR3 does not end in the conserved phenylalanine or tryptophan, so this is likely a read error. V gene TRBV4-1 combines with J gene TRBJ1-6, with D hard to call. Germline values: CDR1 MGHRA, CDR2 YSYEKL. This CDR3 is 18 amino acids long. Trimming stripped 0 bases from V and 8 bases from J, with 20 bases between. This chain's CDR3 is CASSQDRARSDSDSPLHI. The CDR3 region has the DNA TGCGCCAGCAGCCAAGATAGAGCGAGGTCGGACTCGGATTCACCCCTCCACATT.

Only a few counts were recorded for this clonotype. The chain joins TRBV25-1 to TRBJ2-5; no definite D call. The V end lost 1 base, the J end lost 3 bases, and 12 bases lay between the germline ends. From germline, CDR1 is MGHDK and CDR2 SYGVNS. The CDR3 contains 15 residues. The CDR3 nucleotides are TGTGCCAGCAGTGAATTAATTTTGTACGAAGAGACCCAGTACTTC. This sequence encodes CASSELILYEETQYF.

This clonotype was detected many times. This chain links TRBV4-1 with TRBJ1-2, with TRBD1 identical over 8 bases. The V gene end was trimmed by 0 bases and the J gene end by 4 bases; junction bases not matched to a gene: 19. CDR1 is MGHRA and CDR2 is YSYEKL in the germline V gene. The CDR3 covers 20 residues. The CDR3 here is CASSQDLGRRAGGAGYGYTF. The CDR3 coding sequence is TGCGCCAGCAGCCAAGATCTAGGGCGTAGGGCAGGGGGCGCAGGCTATGGCTACACCTTC.

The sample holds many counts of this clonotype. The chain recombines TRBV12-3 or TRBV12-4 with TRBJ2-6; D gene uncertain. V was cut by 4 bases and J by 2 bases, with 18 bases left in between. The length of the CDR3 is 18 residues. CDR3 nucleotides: TGTGCCAGCAGTTCGCGGACGGATCCCTCAGCTGGGGCCAACGTCCTGACTTTC. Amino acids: CASSSRTDPSAGANVLTF.

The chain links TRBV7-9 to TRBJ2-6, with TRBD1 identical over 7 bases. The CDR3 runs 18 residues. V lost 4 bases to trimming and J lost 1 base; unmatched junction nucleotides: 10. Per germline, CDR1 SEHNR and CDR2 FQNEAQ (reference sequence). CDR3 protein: CASSSQFGTASGANVLTF. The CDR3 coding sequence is TGTGCCAGCAGCTCACAATTTGGGACAGCGTCTGGGGCCAACGTCCTGACTTTC.

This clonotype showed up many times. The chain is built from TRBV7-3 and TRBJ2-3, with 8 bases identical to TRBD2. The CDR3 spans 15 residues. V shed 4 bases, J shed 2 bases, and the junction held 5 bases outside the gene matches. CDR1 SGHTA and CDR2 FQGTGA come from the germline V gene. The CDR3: CASSSAGGFTDTQYF. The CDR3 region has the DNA TGTGCCAGCAGCTCGGCGGGAGGTTTCACAGATACGCAGTATTTT.

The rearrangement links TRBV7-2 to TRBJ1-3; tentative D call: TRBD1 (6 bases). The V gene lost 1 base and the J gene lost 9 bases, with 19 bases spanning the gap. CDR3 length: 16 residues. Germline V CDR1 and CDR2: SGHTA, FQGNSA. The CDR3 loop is CASSLVGAGARRTIYF. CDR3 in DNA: TGTGCCAGCAGCTTAGTCGGCGCAGGGGCTAGGCGCACCATATATTTT.

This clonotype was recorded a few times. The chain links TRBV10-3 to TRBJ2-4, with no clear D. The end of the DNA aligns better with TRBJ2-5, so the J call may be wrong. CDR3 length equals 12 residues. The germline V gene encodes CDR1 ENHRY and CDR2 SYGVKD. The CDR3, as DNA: TGTGCCATCAGTGAGTCGAGGGAGACCCAGTACTTC. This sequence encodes CAISESRETQYF.

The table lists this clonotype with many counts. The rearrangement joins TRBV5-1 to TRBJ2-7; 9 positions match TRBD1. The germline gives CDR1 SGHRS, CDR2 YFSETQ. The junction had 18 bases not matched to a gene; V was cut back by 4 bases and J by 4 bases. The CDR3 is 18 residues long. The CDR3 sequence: CASSPGVRSGQGNYEQYF. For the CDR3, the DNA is TGCGCCAGCAGCCCCGGAGTCCGTTCAGGACAGGGGAATTACGAGCAGTACTTC. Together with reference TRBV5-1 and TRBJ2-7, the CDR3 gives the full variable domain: KAGVTQTPRYLIKTRGQQVTLSCSPISGHRSVSWYQQTPGQGLQFLFEYFSETQRNKGNFPGRFSGRQFSNSRSEMNVSTLELGDSALYLCASSPGVRSGQGNYEQYFGPGTRLTVT.

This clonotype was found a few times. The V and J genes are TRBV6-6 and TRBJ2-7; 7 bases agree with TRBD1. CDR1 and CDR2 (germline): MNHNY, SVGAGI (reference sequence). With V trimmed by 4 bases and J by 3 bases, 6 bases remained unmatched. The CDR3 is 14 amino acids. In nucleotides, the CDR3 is TGTGCCAGCAGTTCGAGACAGGGTATCTACGAGCAGTACTTC. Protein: CASSSRQGIYEQYF.

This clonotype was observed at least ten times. The CDR3 DNA reads TGTGCCAGCAGCTTATACCCGAGGGACGGCTACACCTTC. This sequence encodes CASSLYPRDGYTF. V gene TRBV11-2 combines with J gene TRBJ1-2; D may be TRBD1 (5 bases). This CDR3 spans 13 amino acids. Germline V lookup: CDR1 SGHAT, CDR2 FQNNGV. The V end was cut by 2 bases, the J end by 8 bases, with 12 bases between.

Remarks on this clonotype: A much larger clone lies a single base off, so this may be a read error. The CDR3 reads CASSWGLYTDTQYF. CDR3 bases: TGTGCCAGCAGCTGGGGCCTCTACACAGATACGCAGTATTTT. This sequence joins TRBV7-3 and TRBJ2-3, with a weak D call TRBD1 (5 bases). The length of the CDR3 is 14 residues. Germline CDR1 SGHTA, CDR2 FQGTGA. V was cut by 4 bases and J by 2 bases, with 10 bases left in between.

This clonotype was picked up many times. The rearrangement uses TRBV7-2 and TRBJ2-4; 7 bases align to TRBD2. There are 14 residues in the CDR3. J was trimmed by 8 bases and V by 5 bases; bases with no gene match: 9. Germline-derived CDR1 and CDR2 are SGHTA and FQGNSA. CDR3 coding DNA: TGTGCCAGCAGCCGGGGACTACCCACGTACATTCAGTACTTC. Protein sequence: CASSRGLPTYIQYF.

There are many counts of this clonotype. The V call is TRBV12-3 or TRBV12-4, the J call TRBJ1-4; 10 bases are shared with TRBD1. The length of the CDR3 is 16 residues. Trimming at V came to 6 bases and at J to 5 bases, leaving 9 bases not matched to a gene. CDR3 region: CASSSGRTGGNEKLFF. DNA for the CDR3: TGTGCCAGCAGCTCCGGCCGGACAGGGGGGAATGAAAAACTGTTTTTT.

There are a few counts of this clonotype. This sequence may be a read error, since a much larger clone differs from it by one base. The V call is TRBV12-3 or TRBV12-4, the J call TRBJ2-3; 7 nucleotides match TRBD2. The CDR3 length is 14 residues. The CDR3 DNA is TGTGCCAGCAACCCCGCGGGGGAGGCAGATGCGCAGTATTTT. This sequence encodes CASNPAGEADAQYF.

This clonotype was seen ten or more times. CDR3: CATKGGVLAKNIQYF. The CDR3 region has the DNA TGCGCCACTAAAGGGGGGGTCCTAGCCAAAAACATTCAGTACTTC. This chain links TRBV10-2 with TRBJ2-4; a possible D gene is TRBD2 (7 bases). V lost 10 bases and J lost 0, with 16 bases in between. The CDR3 sequence is 15 residues long. Germline CDR1 is WSHSY and CDR2 is SAAADI.

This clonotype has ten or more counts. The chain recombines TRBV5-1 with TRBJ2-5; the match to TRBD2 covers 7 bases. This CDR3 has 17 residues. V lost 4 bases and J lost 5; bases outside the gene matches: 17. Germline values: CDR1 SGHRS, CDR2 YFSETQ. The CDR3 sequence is CASSRLGEGPSRETQYF. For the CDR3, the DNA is TGCGCCAGCAGCCGCCTGGGGGAGGGCCCTTCGCGGGAGACCCAGTACTTC.

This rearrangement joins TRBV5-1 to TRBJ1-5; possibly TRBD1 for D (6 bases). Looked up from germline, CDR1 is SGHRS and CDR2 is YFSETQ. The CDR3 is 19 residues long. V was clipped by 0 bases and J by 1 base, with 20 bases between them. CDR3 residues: CASSLGPGTPKGSNQPQHF. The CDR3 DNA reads TGCGCCAGCAGCTTGGGGCCGGGGACACCTAAGGGGAGCAATCAGCCCCAGCATTTT. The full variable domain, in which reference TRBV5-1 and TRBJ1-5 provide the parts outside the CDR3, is KAGVTQTPRYLIKTRGQQVTLSCSPISGHRSVSWYQQTPGQGLQFLFEYFSETQRNKGNFPGRFSGRQFSNSRSEMNVSTLELGDSALYLCASSLGPGTPKGSNQPQHFGDGTRLSIL.

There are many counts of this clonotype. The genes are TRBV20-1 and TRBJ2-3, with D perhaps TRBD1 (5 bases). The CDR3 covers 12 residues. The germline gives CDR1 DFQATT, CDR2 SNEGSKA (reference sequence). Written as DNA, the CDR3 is TGCAGCCCGACAGTTAGCACAGATACGCAGTATTTT. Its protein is CSPTVSTDTQYF.